Following are 21 T cell receptor beta chains from one sample sequenced in a study of human T cells and chemical hapten exposure. As for time point: patch test 1, 2 weeks after DPC sensitization. The treatment: therapeutic diphenylcyclopropenone sensitization with weekly scalp DPC. MiXCR, run by TCRdb on the RACE reads, gives a single entry per CDR3 protein. The sample has 60,000 to 80,000 distinct CDR3 sequences; around a third are singletons. The input for sequencing was whole blood, taken in connection with sensitization to the hapten diphenylcyclopropenone (DPC). All receptors derive from a man in his forties with alopecia areata. Some clones in this sample may be carry-over from other donors' samples.

About this clonotype itself: Just one base apart from a much larger clone, this may be a read error. The chain couples TRBV6-2 or TRBV6-3 to TRBJ2-7, with 9 bases lining up with TRBD2. CDR3 length equals 15 residues. Germline CDR1 and CDR2: MNHEY and SVGEGT. The CDR3 sequence: CASSSFAGGVYEQNF. The CDR3 DNA sequence: TGTGCCAGCAGTTCCTTCGCGGGAGGGGTCTACGAGCAGAACTTC.

Concerning this clonotype itself: The germline gene is not matched at one end of the junction; a read error may be the cause. The V gene is TRBV6-2 or TRBV6-3, the J gene TRBJ2-7, with D perhaps matching TRBD2 (6 bases). Per the germline V gene, CDR1 is MNHEY and CDR2 is SVGEGT. The CDR3 spans 14 residues. CDR3 DNA: TGTGCCAGCAGGGAGGGAAGCGGACGGAACTTGCAGGGCTTC. Encoded protein: CASREGSGRNLQGF.

A note on this clonotype: At one end the junction does not follow the germline gene, possibly because of a read error. The chain carries TRBV27 and TRBJ2-7; 9 bases are a match to TRBD1. The CDR3 has 14 amino acids. CDR1 is MNHEY, CDR2 SMNVEV, per germline (reference sequence). CDR3 DNA: TGTGCCAGCAGACGACAGGGGGTGTCCTCCGAGCAGTACTTC. The encoded protein is CASRRQGVSSEQYF.

Only a few counts were recorded for this clonotype. This sequence joins TRBV5-1 and TRBJ2-5; D gene ambiguous. V dropped 3 bases and J dropped 2 bases, with 17 bases sitting between them. The CDR3 runs 16 residues. Germline CDR1 reads SGHRS; CDR2 reads YFSETQ. Here the CDR3 DNA reads TGCGCCAGCAGCTCACCCCGATTAGACCGACAAGAGACCCAGTACTTC. Protein product: CASSSPRLDRQETQYF. Using reference TRBV5-1 and TRBJ2-5 for the parts outside the CDR3, the full variable domain is KAGVTQTPRYLIKTRGQQVTLSCSPISGHRSVSWYQQTPGQGLQFLFEYFSETQRNKGNFPGRFSGRQFSNSRSEMNVSTLELGDSALYLCASSSPRLDRQETQYFGPGTRLLVL.

The chain recombines TRBV4-2 with TRBJ2-3, with D perhaps TRBD2 (5 bases). V was cut by 0 bases and J by 4 bases, with 14 bases left in between. This CDR3 contains 16 residues. The V gene's germline CDR1 is LGHNA and CDR2 YNFKEQ. The CDR3 spells CASSQEVLDGSDTQYF. Written as DNA, the CDR3 is TGTGCCAGCAGCCAAGAGGTACTAGATGGATCAGATACGCAGTATTTT.

This clonotype was observed a handful of times. CDR3 bases: TGTGCCAGCACAATCGGGGCCCAGGGGTTGGGTGAGCAGTTCTTC. Protein product: CASTIGAQGLGEQFF. The chain is built from TRBV12-3 or TRBV12-4 and TRBJ2-1, with D possibly being TRBD1 (6 bases). Between the trimmed V and J ends, which lost 7 bases and 9 bases, there was a span of 22 bases. CDR3 length equals 15 residues.

The chain employs TRBV4-1 and TRBJ1-4; 8 bases are shared with TRBD1. The CDR3 is 15 amino acids. Trimming at V came to 2 bases and at J to 5 bases, leaving 4 bases not matched to a gene. CDR1 and CDR2 from the germline V gene are MGHRA and YSYEKL. The CDR3: CASSQFRQGNEKLFF. CDR3 nucleotide sequence: TGCGCCAGCAGCCAATTTCGACAGGGGAATGAAAAACTGTTTTTT.

The genes are TRBV6-5 and TRBJ2-1; TRBD1 aligns across 9 bases. Trimming cost V 5 bases and J 2 bases; bases outside gene matches: 4. Germline-derived CDR1 and CDR2 are MNHEY and SVGAGI. The CDR3 runs 15 residues. The chain's CDR3 is CASSTTGGPYNEQFF. In DNA form, the CDR3 reads TGTGCCAGCAGTACTACAGGGGGCCCCTACAATGAGCAGTTCTTC.

This sequence joins TRBV3-1 and TRBJ2-7, with D tentatively TRBD2 (6 bases). Trimming stripped 1 base from V and 6 bases from J, with 16 bases between. The germline V gene has CDR1 LGHDT and CDR2 YNNKEL (reference sequence). This CDR3 comprises 15 residues. This CDR3 reads CASSQGGHAGGEQYF. The CDR3 coding sequence is TGTGCCAGCAGCCAAGGAGGGCACGCCGGGGGCGAGCAGTACTTC.

The chain couples TRBV4-1 to TRBJ1-5, with D perhaps matching TRBD1 (5 bases). Germline CDR1 MGHRA, CDR2 YSYEKL. V lost 1 base and J lost 2, with 15 bases in between. This CDR3 is 17 amino acids long. The CDR3 nucleotides are TGCGCCAGCAGCCAAGTAGGGAGGGGAGGGGGCAATCAGCCCCAGCATTTT. It codes for CASSQVGRGGGNQPQHF.

Of note for this clonotype: Germline is not matched at one junction end, which may reflect a read error. The chain employs TRBV20-1 and TRBJ2-3; D uncertain. Germline CDR1 and CDR2: DFQATT and SNEGSKA (reference sequence). CDR3 size: 12 residues. CDR3 amino acids: CSAPSSTDTQYF. The DNA of the CDR3 is TGCAGTGCCCCGAGTAGCACGGATACGCAGTATTTT.

This clonotype was seen a handful of times. The chain is built from TRBV9 and TRBJ2-3; possible D gene TRBD1, 6 bases. Germline CDR1 is SGDLS and CDR2 is YYNGEE. The CDR3 totals 14 residues. The V end lost 0 bases, the J end lost 3 bases, and 8 bases lay between the germline ends. CDR3 bases: TGTGCCAGCAGCGTAGCCACAGGGACAGATACGCAGTATTTT. Its protein is CASSVATGTDTQYF.

The chain uses TRBV4-1 and TRBJ2-7; 9 positions match TRBD1. Trimming cost V 0 bases and J 3 bases; bases outside gene matches: 9. The germline CDR1 and CDR2 sequences are MGHRA and YSYEKL. The length of the CDR3 is 17 residues. CDR3 in amino acids: CASSQDGRTGANYEQYF. CDR3 DNA: TGCGCCAGCAGCCAAGATGGTAGGACAGGGGCCAACTACGAGCAGTACTTC.

In regard to this clonotype: No conserved phenylalanine or tryptophan ends this CDR3, so it is likely a read error. The V and J genes are TRBV29-1 and TRBJ2-7; D is possibly TRBD1 or TRBD2 (7 bases each). The V end lost 7 bases, the J end lost 0 bases, and 16 bases lay between the germline ends. The CDR3 is 14 residues long. The germline V gene has CDR1 SQVTM and CDR2 ANQGSEA. The CDR3 region is CSAIKRDSSYEQYL. CDR3 coding DNA: TGCAGCGCAATCAAGCGGGACAGCTCCTACGAGCAGTACCTC.

V gene TRBV5-1 combines with J gene TRBJ1-1; D might be TRBD1 (5 bases). This CDR3 region has 15 residues. The germline V gene encodes CDR1 SGHRS and CDR2 YFSETQ. With 0 bases removed from V and 0 bases from J, the gap between germline ends came to 9 bases. The CDR3 DNA follows: TGCGCCAGCAGCTTGGTTGGGGGTGTGAACACTGAAGCTTTCTTT. Its translation: CASSLVGGVNTEAFF.

This clonotype was recorded a few times. The CDR3 region has the DNA TGTGCCAGCAGCCAAGATGGGGCGGGATCCCACAATGAGCAGTTCTTC. The encoded protein is CASSQDGAGSHNEQFF. This chain links TRBV3-1 with TRBJ2-1, with D possibly matching TRBD2 (6 bases). V was shortened by 0 bases and J by 5 bases, with 14 bases between the two germline ends. CDR1 LGHDT and CDR2 YNNKEL come from the germline V gene (reference sequence). This CDR3 has 16 residues.

This clonotype was observed a handful of times. This chain uses TRBV7-2 with TRBJ2-3; possible D gene TRBD1, 6 bases. CDR1 is SGHTA, CDR2 FQGNSA, per germline. The ends were cut back, 1 base at V and 10 bases at J, with 18 bases in the middle. The CDR3 consists of 15 residues. CDR3 nucleotides: TGTGCCAGCAGCTTAGAACTCCCTAGGCCAGGGGCGCAGTATTTT. It is translated as CASSLELPRPGAQYF.

The chain links TRBV27 to TRBJ1-2; tentative D call: TRBD1 (5 bases). V was shortened by 3 bases and J by 8 bases, with 13 bases between the two germline ends. CDR3 length: 13 residues. Germline-derived CDR1 and CDR2 are MNHEY and SMNVEV (reference sequence). Here the CDR3 reads CASSFQPGWGYTF. In nucleotides, the CDR3 is TGTGCCAGCAGTTTCCAGCCAGGGTGGGGCTACACCTTC.

The chain recombines TRBV14 with TRBJ2-6; no definite D call. From germline, CDR1 is SGHDN and CDR2 FVKESK. V dropped 4 bases and J dropped 4 bases, with 8 bases sitting between them. This CDR3 is 14 amino acids long. CDR3: CASSPTGGANVLTF. CDR3 DNA sequence: TGTGCCAGCAGCCCCACCGGGGGGGCCAACGTCCTGACTTTC.

This clonotype was seen a handful of times. V is TRBV7-9 and J is TRBJ1-2; D is unresolved. V was trimmed by 2 bases and J by 0 bases, leaving 10 bases between them. Germline V lookup: CDR1 SEHNR, CDR2 FQNEAQ (reference sequence). The CDR3 is 15 residues long. The DNA for the CDR3 is TGTGCCAGCAGCTTAAGCGGACGGACTAACTATGGCTACACCTTC. It translates to CASSLSGRTNYGYTF.

The rearrangement uses TRBV25-1 and TRBJ1-5; D ambiguous. CDR1 and CDR2 from the germline V gene are MGHDK and SYGVNS. This CDR3 region has 11 residues. The CDR3 here is CCLRANQPQHF. CDR3 sequence (DNA): TGTTGCCTAAGGGCCAATCAGCCCCAGCATTTT.